The clone carrying this T cell receptor (beta chain) has just a few counts. Its antigen is unknown. This sample is drawn from a study of T-cell memory formation after mild COVID-19. Study-level results: Some clones that responded were present in memory (sampled pre-infection), which suggests cross-reactive memory joined. There was no confirmation that second-wave clones peaking on day 37 were SARS-CoV-2 specific. Clones contracting over day 15 to 85 were CD4/CD8 balanced, with later expanders leaning CD4+.

MiXCR, applied by TCRdb to the 5' RACE reads, yields one record per CDR3 protein. The table lists 150,000 to 200,000 distinct CDR3 sequences, about 14% of them singletons. This CDR3 contains 15 residues. Germline values: CDR1 MNHEY, CDR2 SMNVEV (reference sequence). Trimming took 8 bases from V and 2 from J, leaving 18 bases between them. V is TRBV27 and J is TRBJ1-2; tentatively, D is TRBD1 (6 bases). The sample taken for sequencing was PBMCs or a T cell subset sorted from them (not recorded which). The receptor comes from an adult woman who had mild COVID-19 (a few samples of this study predate the infection). Cell type and time point are not known. The CDR3 is CASRYEGDMNYGYTF. CDR3 coding DNA: TGTGCCAGCCGATACGAGGGGGACATGAACTATGGCTACACCTTC.